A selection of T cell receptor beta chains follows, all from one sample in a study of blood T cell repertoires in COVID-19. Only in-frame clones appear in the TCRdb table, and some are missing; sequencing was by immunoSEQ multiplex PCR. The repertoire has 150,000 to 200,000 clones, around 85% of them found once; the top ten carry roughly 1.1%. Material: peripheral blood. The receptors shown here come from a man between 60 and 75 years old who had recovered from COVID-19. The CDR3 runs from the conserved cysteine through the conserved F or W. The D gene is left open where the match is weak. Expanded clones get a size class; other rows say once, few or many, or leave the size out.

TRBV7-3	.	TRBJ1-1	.	TGTGCCAGCAGCTTAGGACATGGATACACTGAAGCTTTCTTT	CASSLGHGYTEAFF
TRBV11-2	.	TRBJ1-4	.	TGTGCCAGCAGCTTACGGACAGCAACTAATGAAAAACTGTTTTTT	CASSLRTATNEKLFF
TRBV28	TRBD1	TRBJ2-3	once	TGTGCCAGCAGTGCCCCGGGACAGAAAAGAGGAGATACGCAGTATTTT	CASSAPGQKRGDTQYF
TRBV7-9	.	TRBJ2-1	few	TGTGCCAGCAGCCTCGAAGGCGGTTACAATGAGCAGTTCTTC	CASSLEGGYNEQFF
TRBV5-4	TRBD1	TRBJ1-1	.	TGTGCCAGCAGCCCAGGAGGACAGGGGATGAACACTGAAGCTTTCTTT	CASSPGGQGMNTEAFF
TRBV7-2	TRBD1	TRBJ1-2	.	TGTGCCAGCAGCTTAGCAGGGGGCTCTAACTATGGCTACACCTTC	CASSLAGGSNYGYTF
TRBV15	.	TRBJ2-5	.	TGTGCCACCAGCACCCGGGGGAACTGGGAGACCCAGTACTTC	CATSTRGNWETQYF
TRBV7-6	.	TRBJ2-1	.	TGTGCCAGCAGCTTAGCGGCGGGGGCGATGGCCTACAATGAGCAGTTCTTC	CASSLAAGAMAYNEQFF
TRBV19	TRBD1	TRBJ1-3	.	TGTGCCACCAAGGGACAGAGCTCTGGAAACACCATATATTTT	CATKGQSSGNTIYF
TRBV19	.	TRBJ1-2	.	TGTGCCAGTAGTATTGGGGGGAGCGGCTACACCTTC	CASSIGGSGYTF
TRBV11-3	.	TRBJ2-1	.	TGTGCCAGCAGCACAGGACTAACCGCCTACAATGAGCAGTTCTTC	CASSTGLTAYNEQFF
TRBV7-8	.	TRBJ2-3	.	TGTGCCAGCAGCCTCCAAGGGGGACTAACCCTAGGTACGCAGTATTTT	CASSLQGGLTLGTQYF
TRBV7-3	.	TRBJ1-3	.	TGTGCCAGCAGCCCACCAAGGAGGGGAAACACCATATATTTT	CASSPPRRGNTIYF
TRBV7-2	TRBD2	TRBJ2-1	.	TGTGCCAGCAGCACCCATCTAGCGGCCTCCTACAATGAGCAGTTCTTC	CASSTHLAASYNEQFF
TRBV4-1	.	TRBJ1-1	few	TGCGCCAGCAGCCAAGGACAGTGGTCTCCGGAAGCTTTCTTT	CASSQGQWSPEAFF
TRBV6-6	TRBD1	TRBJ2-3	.	TGTGCCAGCGCCTTTCAGGGGGCGCCGGGCACAGATACGCAGTATTTT	CASAFQGAPGTDTQYF
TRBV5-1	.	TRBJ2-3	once	TGCGCCAGCAGCTACAGAAGGGCAGGGGGCACAGATACGCAGTATTTT	CASSYRRAGGTDTQYF
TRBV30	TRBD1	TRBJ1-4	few	TGTGCCTGGAGTGTAGGGGACAGGAGGATTTTT	CAWSVGDRRIF
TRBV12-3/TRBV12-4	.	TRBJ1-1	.	TGTGCCAGCAGTCTCAGGGGCACTGAAGCTTTCTTT	CASSLRGTEAFF
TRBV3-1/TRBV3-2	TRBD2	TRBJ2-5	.	TGTGCCAGCAGACGCCTAGGTTCGGGACTAGCGGGGGGAGAGACCCAGTACTTC	CASRRLGSGLAGGETQYF
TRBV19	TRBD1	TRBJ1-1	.	TGTGCCAGTAGTGGAGGGACAGGGGCAGGGACTGAAGCTTTCTTT	CASSGGTGAGTEAFF
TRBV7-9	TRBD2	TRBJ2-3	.	TGTGCCAGCAGCCAAAGCGGGGTTACAGATACGCAGTATTTT	CASSQSGVTDTQYF
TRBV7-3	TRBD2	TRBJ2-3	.	TGTGCCAGCAGCCTGGGACTAGCCCCGGGGTCAGATACGCAGTATTTT	CASSLGLAPGSDTQYF
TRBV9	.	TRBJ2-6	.	TGTGCCAGCAGCGGATACAGGGTTGTGACTGGGGCCAACGTCCTGACTTTC	CASSGYRVVTGANVLTF
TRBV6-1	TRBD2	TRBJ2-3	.	TGTGCCAGCAGTGGGACTAGCGGGGGCCAGTCCTACACAGATACGCAGTATTTT	CASSGTSGGQSYTDTQYF
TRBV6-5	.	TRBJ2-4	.	TGTGCCAGCAGTTACTACCCAGGGTCGGCCAAAAACATTCAGTACTTC	CASSYYPGSAKNIQYF
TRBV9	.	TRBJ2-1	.	TGTGCCAGCAGCGTAAACGACAGGACCAATGAGCAGTTCTTC	CASSVNDRTNEQFF
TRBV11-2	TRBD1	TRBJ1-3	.	TGTGCCAGCAGCTCGAGTAGGGACAGGGGGCTCTCTGGAAACACCATATATTTT	CASSSSRDRGLSGNTIYF
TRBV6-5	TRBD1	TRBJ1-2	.	TGTGCCAGCAGGCCCGGACAGGGGGGGGATTATGGCTACACCTTC	CASRPGQGGDYGYTF
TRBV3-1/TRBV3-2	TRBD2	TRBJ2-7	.	TGTGCCAGCATGCGGGGTAGCGGGGGCGAGCAGTACTTC	CASMRGSGGEQYF
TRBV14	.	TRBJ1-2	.	TGTGCCAGCAGCCCCCCCAATCTAGAGGGCAACTATGGCTACACCTTC	CASSPPNLEGNYGYTF
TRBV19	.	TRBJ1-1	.	TGTGCCAGCACGATCACGAGGGACACTGAAGCTTTCTTT	CASTITRDTEAFF
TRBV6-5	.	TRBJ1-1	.	TGTGCCAGCAGTTACGTACCCGGGATTCCAAACACTGAAGCTTTCTTT	CASSYVPGIPNTEAFF
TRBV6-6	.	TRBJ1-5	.	TGTGCCAGCCAAACACAGCTCAATCAGCCCCAGCATTTT	CASQTQLNQPQHF
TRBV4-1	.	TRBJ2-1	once	TGCGCCAGCAGCCAAGATCACAGTAGCAATGAGCAGTTCTTC	CASSQDHSSNEQFF
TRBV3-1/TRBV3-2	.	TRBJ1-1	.	TGTGCCAGCAGCCAAACCGGTGAAGCTTTCTTT	CASSQTGEAFF
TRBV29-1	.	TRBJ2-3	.	TGCAGCGTCGATAGAGATACGCAGTATTTT	CSVDRDTQYF
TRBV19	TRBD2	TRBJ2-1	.	TGTGCCAGTAGTATACCGGGGGGGCCGGGGAATGAGCAGTTCTTC	CASSIPGGPGNEQFF
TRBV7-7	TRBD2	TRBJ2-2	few	TGTGCTAGCAGCCCGGGACTAGCGGGCGGGGAGCTGTTTTTT	CASSPGLAGGELFF
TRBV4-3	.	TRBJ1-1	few	TGCGCCAGCAGCCAAGATCCAGAAGGGGCGGACACTGAAGCTTTCTTT	CASSQDPEGADTEAFF
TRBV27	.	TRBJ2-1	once	TGTGCCAGCAGTTTATCTAGGCAGGGACTCTACAATGAGCAGTTCTTC	CASSLSRQGLYNEQFF
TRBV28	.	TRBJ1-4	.	TGTGCCAGCTCAAAAGGAGGGTTAGGTGAAAAACTGTTTTTT	CASSKGGLGEKLFF
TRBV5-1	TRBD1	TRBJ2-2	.	TGCGCCAGCAGCTGGCAGGGGGTCCCGAACACCGGGGAGCTGTTTTTT	CASSWQGVPNTGELFF
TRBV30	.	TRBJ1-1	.	TGTGCCTGGAACCGGACGCCCGGGGGGTGGACTGAAGCTTTCTTT	CAWNRTPGGWTEAFF
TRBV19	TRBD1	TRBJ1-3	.	TGTGCCAGTAGTCTGCGGACAGGGAGCTCTGGAAACACTATATATTTT	CASSLRTGSSGNTIYF
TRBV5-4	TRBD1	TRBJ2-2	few	TGTGCCAGCAGCTTGGCCCCGGGACAGGGAGGCACCGGGGAGCTGTTTTTT	CASSLAPGQGGTGELFF
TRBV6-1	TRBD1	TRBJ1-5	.	TGTGCCAGCAGTGCGAACCCGGGACAGGAAAATCAGCCCCAGCATTTT	CASSANPGQENQPQHF
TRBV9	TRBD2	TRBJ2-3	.	TGTGCCAGCCAGGGACTAGCGACCACAGATACGCAGTATTTT	CASQGLATTDTQYF
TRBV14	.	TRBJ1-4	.	TGTGCCAGCAGCCAATTTATGGGCACAGGTGAAAAACTGTTTTTT	CASSQFMGTGEKLFF
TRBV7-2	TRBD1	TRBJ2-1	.	TGTGCCAGCAGCTTAGGACAGGGGGGACACAATGAGCAGTTCTTC	CASSLGQGGHNEQFF
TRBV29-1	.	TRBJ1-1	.	TGCAGCGTCTGTGTGGCGAACACTGAAGCTTTCTTT	CSVCVANTEAFF
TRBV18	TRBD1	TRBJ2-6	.	TGTGCCAGCTCACTCAACCCGGGACAGCTGGTTGGGGCCAACGTCCTGACTTTC	CASSLNPGQLVGANVLTF